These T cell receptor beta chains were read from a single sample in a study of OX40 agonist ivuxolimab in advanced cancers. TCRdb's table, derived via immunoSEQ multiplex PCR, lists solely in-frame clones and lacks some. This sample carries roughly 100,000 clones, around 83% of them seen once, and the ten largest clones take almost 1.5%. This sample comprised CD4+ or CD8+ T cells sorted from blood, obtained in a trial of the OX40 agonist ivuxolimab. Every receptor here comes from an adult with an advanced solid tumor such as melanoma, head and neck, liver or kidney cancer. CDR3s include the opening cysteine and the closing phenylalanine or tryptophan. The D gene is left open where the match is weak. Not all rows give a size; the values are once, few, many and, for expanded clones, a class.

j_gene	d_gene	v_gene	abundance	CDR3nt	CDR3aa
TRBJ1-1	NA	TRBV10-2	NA	TGCGCGTGCCGGGGGAATAGGAACACTGAAGCTTTCTTT	CACRGNRNTEAFF
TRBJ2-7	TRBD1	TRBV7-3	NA	TGTGCCAGCAGCCCAGGACAGGCAATCTCCTACGAGCAGTACTTC	CASSPGQAISYEQYF
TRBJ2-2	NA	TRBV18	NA	TGTGCCAGCTCACCACACCCGAGGACGAACACCGGGGAGCTGTTTTTT	CASSPHPRTNTGELFF
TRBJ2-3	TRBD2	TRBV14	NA	TGTGCCAGCAGCCAAACTAGCGGATTGGGCACAGATACGCAGTATTTT	CASSQTSGLGTDTQYF
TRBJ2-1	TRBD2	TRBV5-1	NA	TGCGCCAGCAGCGGGACTAGCTCCTACAATGAGCAGTTCTTC	CASSGTSSYNEQFF
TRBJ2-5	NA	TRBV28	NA	TGTGCCAGCAGTTCCGGGAACCCGAACCCGGAGACCCAGTACTTC	CASSSGNPNPETQYF
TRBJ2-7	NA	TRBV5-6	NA	TGTGCCAGCAGCTTGGCCTTGCGGGGTTCCTACGAGCAGTACTTC	CASSLALRGSYEQYF
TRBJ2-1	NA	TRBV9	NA	TGTGCCAGCAGCGTTCCTTCCAATGAGCAGTTCTTC	CASSVPSNEQFF
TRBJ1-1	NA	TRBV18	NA	TGTGCCAGCTCACCTACCGGGACGAACACTGAAGCTTTCTTT	CASSPTGTNTEAFF
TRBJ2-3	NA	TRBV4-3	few	TGCGCCAGCAGCTCATCCCCCTTGGGCGCAGATACGCAGTATTTT	CASSSSPLGADTQYF
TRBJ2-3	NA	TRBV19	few	TGTGCCAGTAGTATTCGACGAAACACAGATACGCAGTATTTT	CASSIRRNTDTQYF
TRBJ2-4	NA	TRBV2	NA	TGTGCCAGCAGTAACCGGGCCTACTTTCAGTACTTC	CASSNRAYFQYF
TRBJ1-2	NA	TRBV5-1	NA	TGCGCCAGCAGCTTTATTGCAGGGAATGGCTACACCTTC	CASSFIAGNGYTF
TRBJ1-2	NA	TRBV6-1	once	TGTGCCGGAATATCCCTTAACTATGGCTACACCTTC	CAGISLNYGYTF
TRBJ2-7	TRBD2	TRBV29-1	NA	TGCAGCGTTGAAATCTTGAGGGCTAGCGGTACCTACGAGCAGTACTTC	CSVEILRASGTYEQYF
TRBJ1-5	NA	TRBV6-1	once	TGTGCCAGCAGTGAATCTGGGGCCAATCAGCCCCAGCATTTT	CASSESGANQPQHF
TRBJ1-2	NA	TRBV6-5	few	TGTGCCAGCAGAACCCGGACGACGGGAGGCTACACCTTC	CASRTRTTGGYTF
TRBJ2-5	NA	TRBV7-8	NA	TGTGCCAGCGGGGAGGGGGTAGAGACCCAGTACTTC	CASGEGVETQYF
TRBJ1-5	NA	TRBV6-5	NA	TGTGCCAGCAGTGACTCCAGAGGGCAGCCCCAGCATTTT	CASSDSRGQPQHF
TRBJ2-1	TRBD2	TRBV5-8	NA	TGTGCCAGCAGCCCAACAGCGGGGGGGTTTAGGGAGCAGTTCTTC	CASSPTAGGFREQFF
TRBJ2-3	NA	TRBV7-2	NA	TGTGCCAGCAGCTTACAGCATGGGACAGATACGCAGTATTTT	CASSLQHGTDTQYF
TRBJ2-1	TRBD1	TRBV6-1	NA	TGTGCCAGCAGTGTTCGGACAGGGGCCTACAATGAGCAGTTCTTC	CASSVRTGAYNEQFF
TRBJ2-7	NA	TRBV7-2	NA	TGTGCCAGCAGCTCCCCAGGGTCGCTCTCCTACGAGCAGTACTTC	CASSSPGSLSYEQYF
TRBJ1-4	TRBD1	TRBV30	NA	TGTGCCTGCGGAGAGGGGGCTTTGGGTGAAAAACTGTTTTTT	CACGEGALGEKLFF
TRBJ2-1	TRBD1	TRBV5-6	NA	TGTGCCAGCACCCGGGCGGGGACAGGGCGTTACAATGAGCAGTTCTTC	CASTRAGTGRYNEQFF
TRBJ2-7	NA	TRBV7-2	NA	TGTGCCAGCAGCTTAGCGCTCTGGGGGGAGCAGTACTTC	CASSLALWGEQYF
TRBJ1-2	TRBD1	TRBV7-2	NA	TGTGCCAGCAGCCACAGGGGAGAGAGGTATGGCTACACCTTC	CASSHRGERYGYTF
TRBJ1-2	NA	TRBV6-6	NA	TGTGCCAGCAGCCCCACAGGGAGGTCTGGCTACACCTTC	CASSPTGRSGYTF
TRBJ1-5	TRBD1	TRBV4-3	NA	TGCGCCAGCAGCCAAGTGGTAGGGGGCTACCAGCCCCAGCATTTT	CASSQVVGGYQPQHF
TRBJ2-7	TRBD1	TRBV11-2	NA	TGTGCCAGCAGCTTAACAGGGGGCCCAACCGACGAGCAGTACTTC	CASSLTGGPTDEQYF
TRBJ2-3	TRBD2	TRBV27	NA	TGTGCCAGCATGGGGGGGGGACTAGCGGGAGGGACAGATACGCAGTATTTT	CASMGGGLAGGTDTQYF
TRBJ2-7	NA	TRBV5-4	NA	TGTGCCAGCAGCGCCACAGCACAGGGATACGAGCAGTACTTC	CASSATAQGYEQYF
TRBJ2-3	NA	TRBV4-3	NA	TGCGCCAGCAGCCAAGATATGTCGGGGGGCAGAAGCACAGATACGCAGTATTTT	CASSQDMSGGRSTDTQYF
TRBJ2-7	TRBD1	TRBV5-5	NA	TGTGCCAGCAGCTTAGGAACAGGGGGTTGGTCCTACGAGCAGTACTTC	CASSLGTGGWSYEQYF
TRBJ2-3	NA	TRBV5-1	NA	TGCGCCAGCAGCCAACAGGGCACAGATACGCAGTATTTT	CASSQQGTDTQYF
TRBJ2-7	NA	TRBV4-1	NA	TGCGCCAGCAGCCAAGAAGGCAGGGACGAGCAGTACTTC	CASSQEGRDEQYF
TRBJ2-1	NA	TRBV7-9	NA	TGTGCCAGCAGCCAAAGTGGGTCGAACAATGAGCAGTTCTTC	CASSQSGSNNEQFF
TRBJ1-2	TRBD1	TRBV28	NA	TGTGCCAGCAGTCTGACAGGGCTTCTAGGGGGGCACACCTTC	CASSLTGLLGGHTF
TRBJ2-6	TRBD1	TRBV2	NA	TGTGCCAGCAGCCGGGACAGGGACGCAGGGGCCAACGTCCTGACTTTC	CASSRDRDAGANVLTF
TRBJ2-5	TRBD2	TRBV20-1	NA	TGCAGTGCTACGAACCGGGACTATTCGTACTTC	CSATNRDYSYF
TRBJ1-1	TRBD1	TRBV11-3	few	TGTGCCAGCAGCGCACAGGGGACGACTGAAGCTTTCTTT	CASSAQGTTEAFF
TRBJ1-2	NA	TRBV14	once	TGTGCCAGCAGCCAGAACTATGGCTACACCTTC	CASSQNYGYTF